The 2 T cell receptor beta chains presented below share a single source sample, sequenced in a study of Ad26.COV2.S vaccination and SARS-CoV-2 variants. Using immunoSEQ multiplex PCR, the repertoire was profiled, and TCRdb retains in-frame clones only, with some absent. The data contain about 680,000 clones, about 90% of them singletons. Described treatment: around 19 received Ad26.COV2.S at low or high dose, single or two shots; roughly 5 received placebo; per-sample allocation not given. On day 63 after the first injection, vaccine and placebo recipients gave samples. Sequenced here: peripheral blood, sampled in a trial of Ad26.COV2.S vaccine versus placebo. These receptors were obtained from a person aged 18 to 65 who received the Ad26.COV2.S COVID-19 vaccine or a placebo.

The chain employs TRBV6-4 and TRBJ2-3; D gene ambiguous. The germline V gene has CDR1 MRHNA and CDR2 SNTAGT. V lost 4 bases and J 5 bases, leaving 10 bases between the germline ends. The CDR3 is 13 residues long. This chain's CDR3 is CASSATFGDTQYF. The DNA for the CDR3 is TGTGCCAGCAGTGCCACCTTTGGAGATACGCAGTATTTT.

The J gene is TRBJ2-7, the V gene TRBV6-5, with 7 nucleotides matching TRBD2. The CDR3 is 14 amino acids. V lost 10 bases to trimming and J lost 2 bases; unmatched junction nucleotides: 11. CDR1 and CDR2 from the germline V gene are MNHEY and SVGAGI. The CDR3 region is CAIRRDYQTYEQYF. CDR3 bases: TGTGCCATCCGACGGGACTACCAAACCTACGAGCAGTACTTC.